This T cell receptor beta chain was found in a study of shared clonotypes between healthy human individuals. General study findings and limits: Generally, naive subsets came out with larger estimated richness than memory subsets. For naive CD4 cells, approximately 5% of clonotypes were shared across a few donors.

This clone has a single count. Its cognate antigen is unknown. The junction had 7 bases not matched to a gene; V was cut back by 1 base and J by 4 bases. The CDR3 loop spans 16 amino acids. CDR1 and CDR2 from the germline V gene are SGHNT and YYREEE (reference sequence). Generated by immunoSEQ multiplex PCR, the TCRdb table keeps only in-frame clones and is missing some. Here the sample spans around 2.1 million clones, about 92% being singletons. The naive CD8 subset, CD45RO-negative cells positively selected for CCR7, excluded terminally differentiated effector memory CD45RA+ cells. The genes are TRBV5-4 and TRBJ2-5; 10 bases fit TRBD1. Sequencing was carried out using naive CD8+ T cells from PBMCs. The clonotype originates from a man aged 18 to 30 in good health. Some clones in this sample may be carry-over from other donors' samples. The CDR3 DNA sequence: TGTGCCAGCAGCTTGCCCGGGACAGGGGTGGGAGAGACCCAGTACTTC. It encodes CASSLPGTGVGETQYF.